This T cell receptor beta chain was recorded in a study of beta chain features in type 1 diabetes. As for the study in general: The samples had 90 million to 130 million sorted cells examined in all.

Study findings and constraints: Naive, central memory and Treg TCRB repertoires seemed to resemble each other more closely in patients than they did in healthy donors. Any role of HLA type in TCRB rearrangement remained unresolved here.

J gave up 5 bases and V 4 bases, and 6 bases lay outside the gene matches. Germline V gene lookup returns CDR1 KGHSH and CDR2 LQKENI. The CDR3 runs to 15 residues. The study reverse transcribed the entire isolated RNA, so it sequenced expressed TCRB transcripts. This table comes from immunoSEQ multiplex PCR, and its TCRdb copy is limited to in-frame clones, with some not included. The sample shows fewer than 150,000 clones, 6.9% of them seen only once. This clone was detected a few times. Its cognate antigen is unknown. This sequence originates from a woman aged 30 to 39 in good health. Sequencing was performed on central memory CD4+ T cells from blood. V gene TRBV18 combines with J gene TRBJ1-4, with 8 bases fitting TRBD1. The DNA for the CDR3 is TGTGCCAGCTCACTCGGACAGGGACGAAATGAAAAACTGTTTTTT. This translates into CASSLGQGRNEKLFF. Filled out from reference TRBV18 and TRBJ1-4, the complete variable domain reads NAGVMQNPRHLVRRRGQEARLRCSPMKGHSHVYWYRQLPEEGLKFMVYLQKENIIDESGMPKERFSAEFPKEGPSILRIQQVVRGDSAAYFCASSLGQGRNEKLFFGSGTQLSVL.